These 10 T cell receptor beta chains share one sample of origin, sequenced in a study of cytomegalovirus exposure and HLA in healthy donors. The PCR used 60 Vbeta and 13 Jbeta primers. Profiled with immunoSEQ multiplex PCR; TCRdb holds only in-frame clones, not every one. Recorded for this sample: about 65,000 clones. Specimen: PBMCs. These TCRs come from a boy younger than 18 in good health and CMV-seronegative.

The J gene is TRBJ2-1, the V gene TRBV7-9; D possibly corresponds to TRBD1 (6 bases). The V gene lost 0 bases and the J gene lost 5 bases, with 8 bases spanning the gap. Germline CDR1 SEHNR, CDR2 FQNEAQ (reference sequence). This CDR3 contains 14 residues. CDR3 bases: TGTGCCAGCAGCTTAGCCAGGGGTGACAATGAGCAGTTCTTC. Translated: CASSLARGDNEQFF.

This chain uses TRBV29-1 with TRBJ1-1; 8 nucleotides match TRBD1. The CDR3 totals 12 residues. The germline V gene encodes CDR1 SQVTM and CDR2 ANQGSEA. After removal of 6 bases from V and 5 bases from J, the junction contained 5 bases not matched to a gene. The CDR3 sequence: CSVGQGGTEAFF. CDR3 coding DNA: TGCAGCGTCGGACAGGGAGGGACTGAAGCTTTCTTT.

The V and J genes are TRBV7-2 and TRBJ1-2, with D possibly being TRBD1 (5 bases). The CDR3 contains 15 residues. Trimming left V 5 bases short and J 8 bases short, with 21 bases between. Germline lookup yields CDR1 SGHTA and CDR2 FQGNSA. The CDR3, as DNA: TGTGCCAGCAGCCTCGAGGTGGTAGGAGGGGAAGGCTACACCTTC. It is translated as CASSLEVVGGEGYTF.

This chain connects TRBV6-5 to TRBJ2-6; possible D gene TRBD2, 5 bases. This CDR3 has 15 residues. With 1 base removed from V and 2 bases from J, the gap between germline ends came to 6 bases. Germline-derived CDR1 and CDR2 are MNHEY and SVGAGI. CDR3 DNA sequence: TGTGCCAGCAGTTACTACGGGGCTGGGGCCAACGTCCTGACTTTC. Protein sequence: CASSYYGAGANVLTF.

CDR3 nucleotide sequence: TGTGCCTGGAACTTGGGGGCGTCTGAAGCTTTCTTT. Its protein is CAWNLGASEAFF. The chain combines TRBV30 with TRBJ1-1, with D maybe TRBD1 (6 bases). This CDR3 region has 12 residues. The germline V gene has CDR1 GTSNPN and CDR2 SVGIG (reference sequence). The V end lost 4 bases, the J end lost 6 bases, and 12 bases lay between the germline ends.

V usage is TRBV2 and J usage is TRBJ1-5, with TRBD1 matching 10 bases. CDR1 and CDR2 from the germline V gene are SNHLY and FYNNEI. V lost 6 bases to trimming and J lost 6 bases; unmatched junction nucleotides: 11. The CDR3 has 16 amino acids. This CDR3 reads CASRDPGQGGSQPQHF. In DNA form, the CDR3 reads TGTGCCAGCAGGGACCCCGGACAGGGGGGTAGTCAGCCCCAGCATTTT.

The CDR3 DNA reads as TGTGCCAGCAGTTTGTGGGGGACAGGGGGGAATGAAAAACTGTTTTTT. Translating gives CASSLWGTGGNEKLFF. The J gene is TRBJ1-4, the V gene TRBV28, with 11 bases lining up with TRBD1. The germline V gene has CDR1 MDHEN and CDR2 SYDVKM. The CDR3 consists of 16 residues. V lost 3 bases, J lost 5 bases, and 5 bases stayed unmatched.

The chain employs TRBV18 and TRBJ2-7; TRBD1 aligns across 9 bases. Germline CDR1 is KGHSH and CDR2 is LQKENI. V was clipped by 4 bases and J by 3 bases; unmatched bases: 7. The CDR3 totals 15 residues. The CDR3 loop is CASSLGQGNFYEQYF. The CDR3, as DNA: TGTGCCAGCTCACTCGGACAGGGGAATTTCTACGAGCAGTACTTC.

The rearrangement links TRBV7-9 to TRBJ1-6; 8 bases align to TRBD1. The CDR3 runs 15 residues. Unmatched junction bases numbered 5, after V lost 1 base and J lost 9 bases. Germline V lookup: CDR1 SEHNR, CDR2 FQNEAQ (reference sequence). DNA for the CDR3: TGTGCCAGCAGCTTAGAGGCCAGGGGGCCTTCACCCCTCCACTTT. It yields the protein CASSLEARGPSPLHF.

The V call is TRBV9, the J call TRBJ2-7; TRBD1 matches at 9 bases. Trimming took 4 bases from V and 3 from J; bases not matched to a gene: 14. Germline V gives CDR1 SGDLS, CDR2 YYNGEE. The CDR3 runs to 17 residues. CDR3: CASSIDPLGTGFYEQYF. The CDR3 DNA is TGTGCCAGCAGCATCGACCCGCTCGGGACAGGGTTCTACGAGCAGTACTTC. Variable domain in full (rest from reference TRBV9 and TRBJ2-7): DSGVTQTPKHLITATGQRVTLRCSPRSGDLSVYWYQQSLDQGLQFLIQYYNGEERAKGNILERFSAQQFPDLHSELNLSSLELGDSALYFCASSIDPLGTGFYEQYFGPGTRLTVT.